The clone carrying this TCR beta chain has only one observation. Its matching antigen is unknown. CDR1 KGHSH and CDR2 LQKENI come from the germline V gene. Between the trimmed V and J ends, which lost 2 bases and 1 base, there was a span of 15 bases. The CDR3 contains 16 residues. A minimum of 7 million PBMCs was isolated per sample. The data originate from a study of blood T cells in healthy people across ages. Study-wide findings and caveats: Strongly correlated with naive T cell percentage was TCR beta diversity. Shifts in expanded clonotypes may have been confounded by donor CMV status, which was unknown.

Alongside a J-beta primer mix, a sample-barcoded 5' primer served in a second PCR lasting about 7 to 12 cycles. TCRdb itself ran the 5' RACE reads through MiXCR, one entry per CDR3 protein. The sample lists approximately 320,000 distinct CDR3 sequences, about 25% seen once, with approximately 29% in the top ten. The sequenced sample consisted of blood. The origin of this receptor is a woman in her sixties or seventies in good health. The chain employs TRBV18 and TRBJ2-7; D perhaps matches TRBD1 (6 bases). The CDR3 coding sequence is TGTGCCAGCTCACCAAAGAAGGGGGTGGCATCCTACGAGCAGTACTTC. Encoded protein: CASSPKKGVASYEQYF.